This record looks at one T cell receptor (beta chain) sequence and its context. Profiling relied on immunoSEQ multiplex PCR, and the TCRdb table lists in-frame clones only, not all of them. Found here are over a million clones, approximately 80% of them singletons; the top ten hold 0.55% to 0.7%. This specimen comes from a study of shared clonotypes between healthy human individuals. Germline CDR1 MNHNY, CDR2 SVGAGI (reference sequence). The CDR3 has 13 residues. Between the trimmed V and J ends, which lost 0 bases and 2 bases, there was a span of 2 bases. The origin of this receptor is a man aged 18 to 29 in good health. Some clones in this sample may be carry-over from other donors' samples. The chain is built from TRBV6-6 and TRBJ1-3, with D uncertain. Input material: memory CD4+ T cells from PBMCs. Subset indicated: CD45RA-negative fraction. CDR3 DNA: TGTGCCAGCAGTTACTCGGCTGGAAACACCATATATTTT. Translated: CASSYSAGNTIYF.